Each of the 20 T cell receptor beta chains below was sequenced from the same sample in a study of T cell changes during pregnancy in multiple sclerosis. The data were produced by immunoSEQ multiplex PCR, yet TCRdb's version contains in-frame clones alone and is incomplete. The sample has approximately 100,000 clones, 85% to 95% seen once; the top ten hold 2.2%. The starting material was peripheral blood, obtained in the third trimester of pregnancy. The receptors originated from a female donor with multiple sclerosis, enrolled in a pregnancy study.

This clone was observed once. The rearrangement joins TRBV4-3 to TRBJ2-5; perhaps TRBD1 as D (6 bases). V gave up 0 bases and J gave up 1 base, with 18 bases separating them. CDR3 length: 18 residues. The germline V gene encodes CDR1 LGHNA and CDR2 YSLEER. The CDR3: CASSQEEGGSGAQETQYF. DNA for the CDR3: TGCGCCAGCAGCCAAGAAGAAGGAGGCTCAGGGGCCCAAGAGACCCAGTACTTC.

The chain has TRBV19 and TRBJ2-7, with 8 bases identical to TRBD1. The germline gives CDR1 LNHDA, CDR2 SQIVND (reference sequence). The CDR3 has 16 residues. After removal of 4 bases from V and 2 bases from J, the junction contained 10 bases not matched to a gene. This CDR3 reads CASSTSQGALAYEQYF. The CDR3 DNA reads as TGTGCCAGTAGTACGTCCCAGGGGGCCCTGGCCTACGAGCAGTACTTC.

This chain joins TRBV9 and TRBJ2-2; tentatively, D is TRBD1 (6 bases). This CDR3 spans 14 amino acids. The V gene's germline CDR1 is SGDLS and CDR2 YYNGEE. Deletions cut 3 bases from V and 5 bases from J, with 11 bases between. CDR3 in amino acids: CASSAEQGTGELFF. DNA for the CDR3: TGTGCCAGCAGCGCGGAACAGGGAACCGGGGAGCTGTTTTTT.

This chain uses TRBV28 with TRBJ1-4; D is perhaps TRBD1 (5 bases). From germline, CDR1 is MDHEN and CDR2 SYDVKM. The CDR3 runs 11 residues. V was trimmed by 7 bases and J by 5 bases, leaving 5 bases between them. The CDR3 spells CASKGNEKLFF. CDR3 DNA sequence: TGTGCCAGCAAGGGGAATGAAAAACTGTTTTTT. Drawing the rest from reference TRBV28 and TRBJ1-4, the complete variable domain is DVKVTQSSRYLVKRTGEKVFLECVQDMDHENMFWYRQDPGLGLRLIYFSYDVKMKEKGDIPEGYSVSREKKERFSLILESASTNQTSMYLCASKGNEKLFFGSGTQLSVL.

The chain is built from TRBV7-8 and TRBJ2-3, with D perhaps TRBD2 (5 bases). CDR3 size: 16 residues. Germline lookup yields CDR1 SGHVS and CDR2 FQNEAQ. Trimming took 1 base from V and 3 from J, leaving 14 bases between them. The CDR3 loop reads CASSLELRAGTDTQYF. CDR3 nucleotides: TGTGCCAGCAGCTTAGAGCTGAGGGCCGGTACAGATACGCAGTATTTT.

This sequence joins TRBV28 and TRBJ1-3; possible D gene TRBD1, 5 bases. The CDR3 has 15 amino acids. V lost 4 bases to trimming and J lost 3 bases, with 13 bases between them. The germline V gene has CDR1 MDHEN and CDR2 SYDVKM. CDR3 protein: CASSSPTEVGNTIYF. In DNA, the CDR3 is TGTGCCAGCAGTTCCCCGACAGAGGTTGGAAACACCATATATTTT.

V and J are TRBV6-5 and TRBJ2-5; 7 bases agree with TRBD2. Germline V gene data show CDR1 as MNHEY and CDR2 as SVGAGI. The junction had 6 bases not matched to a gene; V was cut back by 2 bases and J by 0 bases. The CDR3 loop spans 16 amino acids. The CDR3 DNA sequence: TGTGCCAGCAGTTACGGGGGAGCGGGGTACCAAGAGACCCAGTACTTC. Amino acid sequence: CASSYGGAGYQETQYF.

As concerns this clone: The sample contains more than one DNA sequence encoding this CDR3. The chain is built from TRBV5-1 and TRBJ2-5, with 10 bases identical to TRBD1. Germline lookup yields CDR1 SGHRS and CDR2 YFSETQ. The CDR3 has 15 residues. The trim removed 2 bases at V and 5 bases at J, leaving 6 bases unmatched. The CDR3 region is CASSFRDRGRETQYF. The CDR3 DNA reads as TGCGCCAGCAGCTTCCGGGACAGGGGTCGGGAGACCCAGTACTTC.

The chain has TRBV9 and TRBJ2-1; TRBD2 matches 10 bases. Germline V gene sequence: CDR1 SGDLS, CDR2 YYNGEE. The CDR3 covers 16 residues. The V segment lost 6 bases and the J segment 5 bases; nucleotides outside the gene matches: 11. The chain's CDR3 is CASKEWASGGDNEQFF. CDR3 DNA: TGTGCCAGCAAGGAGTGGGCTAGCGGGGGTGACAATGAGCAGTTCTTC.

This chain uses TRBV5-1 with TRBJ2-7; the D gene is possibly TRBD1 (5 bases). The CDR3 has 14 amino acids. The germline CDR1 and CDR2 sequences are SGHRS and YFSETQ. The ends were cut back, 4 bases at V and 7 bases at J, with 18 bases in the middle. The CDR3 DNA is TGCGCCAGCAGCCCGACGACAGTTCTGAGGGAGCAGTACTTC. This encodes CASSPTTVLREQYF.

The chain is built from TRBV7-8 and TRBJ1-2; tentatively, D is TRBD1 (5 bases). The ends were cut back, 3 bases at V and 2 bases at J, with 10 bases in the middle. The CDR3 length is 14 residues. Germline CDR1 SGHVS, CDR2 FQNEAQ. CDR3 amino acids: CASSLDDRNYGYTF. The CDR3, as DNA: TGTGCCAGCAGCTTGGACGACAGAAACTATGGCTACACCTTC.

The chain employs TRBV9 and TRBJ1-2, with 9 bases matching TRBD1. Germline V gene lookup returns CDR1 SGDLS and CDR2 YYNGEE. The CDR3 sequence is 15 residues long. The V gene end was trimmed by 6 bases and the J gene end by 2 bases; junction bases not matched to a gene: 8. The CDR3 sequence is CASTPRDRVNYGYTF. The CDR3 region has the DNA TGTGCCAGCACCCCCCGGGACAGGGTGAACTATGGCTACACCTTC.

V gene TRBV5-4 combines with J gene TRBJ2-7; D is perhaps TRBD2 (6 bases). This CDR3 is built from 12 residues. Trimming left V 2 bases short and J 10 bases short, with 13 bases between. Germline CDR1 SGHNT, CDR2 YYREEE (reference sequence). CDR3 amino acids: CASSFGGMKQYF. CDR3 sequence (DNA): TGTGCCAGCAGCTTCGGCGGGATGAAACAGTACTTC.

The chain couples TRBV19 to TRBJ1-1, with a possible D match to TRBD1 (6 bases). CDR1 is LNHDA and CDR2 is SQIVND in the germline V gene (reference sequence). Trimming stripped 6 bases from V and 8 bases from J, with 10 bases between. The CDR3 has 11 residues. CDR3 bases: TGTGCCAGTAGGCGGACAGTAGAAGCTTTCTTT. Protein: CASRRTVEAFF.

The chain employs TRBV7-6 and TRBJ2-3; 8 positions match TRBD1. The J segment lost 2 bases and the V segment lost 0 bases, leaving 4 bases of the junction unmatched. The CDR3 is made up of 16 amino acids. Germline assignment: CDR1 SGHVS and CDR2 FNYEAQ. This CDR3 reads CASSLAPGGNTDTQYF. The CDR3, as DNA: TGTGCCAGCAGCTTAGCGCCAGGGGGCAACACAGATACGCAGTATTTT. The full variable domain, in which reference TRBV7-6 and TRBJ2-3 provide the parts outside the CDR3, is GAGVSQSPRYKVTKRGQDVALRCDPISGHVSLYWYRQALGQGPEFLTYFNYEAQQDKSGLPNDRFSAERPEGSISTLTIQRTEQRDSAMYRCASSLAPGGNTDTQYFGPGTRLTVL.

The rearrangement links TRBV9 to TRBJ1-2, with TRBD1 as a possible D gene (6 bases). The CDR3 is made up of 15 amino acids. In germline, CDR1 is SGDLS, CDR2 YYNGEE. V shed 0 bases and J shed 6 bases, with 15 bases lying between them. The CDR3: CASSVEGRGFDGYTF. In DNA, the CDR3 is TGTGCCAGCAGCGTAGAAGGAAGGGGGTTTGATGGCTACACCTTC. Full variable domain (missing parts from reference TRBV9 and TRBJ1-2): DSGVTQTPKHLITATGQRVTLRCSPRSGDLSVYWYQQSLDQGLQFLIQYYNGEERAKGNILERFSAQQFPDLHSELNLSSLELGDSALYFCASSVEGRGFDGYTFGSGTRLTVV.

The V and J genes are TRBV19 and TRBJ2-7, with TRBD2 as a possible D gene (6 bases). The V and J ends lost 5 bases and 3 bases respectively, with 11 bases between them. The CDR3 is made up of 13 amino acids. Per germline, CDR1 LNHDA and CDR2 SQIVND (reference sequence). CDR3 loop: CASSPGTYYEQYF. CDR3 in DNA: TGTGCCAGTAGTCCCGGGACTTACTACGAGCAGTACTTC.

This chain links TRBV6-5 with TRBJ1-1; 7 bases line up with TRBD1. Germline assignment: CDR1 MNHEY and CDR2 SVGAGI. Unmatched junction bases numbered 8, after V lost 2 bases and J lost 5 bases. The length of the CDR3 is 15 residues. CDR3 in DNA: TGTGCCAGCAGTTACGGGACGGTACAGGGGACTGAAGCTTTCTTT. As protein: CASSYGTVQGTEAFF.

V and J are TRBV28 and TRBJ1-2; D possibly corresponds to TRBD1 (5 bases). Trimming left V 1 base short and J 3 bases short, with 9 bases between. Germline CDR1 and CDR2: MDHEN and SYDVKM. There are 14 residues in the CDR3. CDR3 coding DNA: TGTGCCAGCAGTTTATCAACGGGGGACTATGGCTACACCTTC. This translates into CASSLSTGDYGYTF.

The chain combines TRBV7-9 with TRBJ1-1; a possible D gene is TRBD1 (5 bases). V was clipped by 2 bases and J by 3 bases, with 16 bases between them. Germline V gene lookup returns CDR1 SEHNR and CDR2 FQNEAQ (reference sequence). The length of the CDR3 is 16 residues. CDR3 sequence (DNA): TGTGCCAGCAGCTTAACGGGGGATCTGGGGTACACTGAAGCTTTCTTT. This codes for CASSLTGDLGYTEAFF.